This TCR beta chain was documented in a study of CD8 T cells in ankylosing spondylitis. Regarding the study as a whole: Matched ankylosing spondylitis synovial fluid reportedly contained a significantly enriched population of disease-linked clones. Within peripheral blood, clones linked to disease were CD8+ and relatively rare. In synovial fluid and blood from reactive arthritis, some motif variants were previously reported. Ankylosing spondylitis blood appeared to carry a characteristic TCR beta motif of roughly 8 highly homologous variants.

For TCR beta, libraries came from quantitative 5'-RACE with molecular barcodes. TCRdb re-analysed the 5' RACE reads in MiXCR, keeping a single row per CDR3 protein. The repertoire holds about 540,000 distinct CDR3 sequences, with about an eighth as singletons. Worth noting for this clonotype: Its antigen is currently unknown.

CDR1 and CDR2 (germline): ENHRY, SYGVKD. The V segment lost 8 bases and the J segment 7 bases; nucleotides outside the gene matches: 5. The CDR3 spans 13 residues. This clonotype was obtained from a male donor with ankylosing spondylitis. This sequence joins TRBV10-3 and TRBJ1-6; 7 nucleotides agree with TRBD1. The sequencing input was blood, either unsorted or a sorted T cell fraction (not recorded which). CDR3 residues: CAIVGQMNSPLHF. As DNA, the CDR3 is TGTGCCATCGTGGGACAGATGAATTCACCCCTCCACTTT.